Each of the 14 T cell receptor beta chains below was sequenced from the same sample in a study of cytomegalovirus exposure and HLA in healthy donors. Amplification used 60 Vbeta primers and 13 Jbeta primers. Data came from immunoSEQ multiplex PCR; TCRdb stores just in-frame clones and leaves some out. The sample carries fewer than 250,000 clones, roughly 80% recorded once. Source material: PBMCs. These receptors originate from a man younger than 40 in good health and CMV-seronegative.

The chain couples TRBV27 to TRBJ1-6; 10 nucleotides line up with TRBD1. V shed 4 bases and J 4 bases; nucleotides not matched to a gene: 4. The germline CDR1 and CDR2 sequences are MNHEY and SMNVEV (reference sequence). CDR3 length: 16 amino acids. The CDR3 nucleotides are TGTGCCAGCAGTTCGGGACAGGGGAGGTATAATTCACCCCTCCACTTT. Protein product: CASSSGQGRYNSPLHF.

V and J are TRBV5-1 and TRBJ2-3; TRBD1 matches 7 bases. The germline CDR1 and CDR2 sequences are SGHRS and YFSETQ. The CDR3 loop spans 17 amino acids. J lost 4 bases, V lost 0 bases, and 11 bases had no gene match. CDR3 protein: CASSLDMKYRGADTQYF. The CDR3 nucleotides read TGCGCCAGCAGCTTGGATATGAAGTACAGGGGCGCAGATACGCAGTATTTT.

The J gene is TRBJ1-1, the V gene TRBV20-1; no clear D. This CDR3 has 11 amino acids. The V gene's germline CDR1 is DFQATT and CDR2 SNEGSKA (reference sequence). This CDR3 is CRVPMNTEAFF. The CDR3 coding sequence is TGCAGAGTGCCTATGAACACTGAAGCTTTCTTT.

In DNA, the CDR3 is TGTGCCAGCAGCCCTTGGACTAGCGCCTCGTCCGGAGATACGCAGTATTTT. Its protein is CASSPWTSASSGDTQYF. J is TRBJ2-3 and V is TRBV9, with TRBD2 matching 9 bases. V lost 4 bases to trimming and J lost 5 bases; unmatched junction nucleotides: 14. The CDR3 length is 17 residues. The germline V gene encodes CDR1 SGDLS and CDR2 YYNGEE.

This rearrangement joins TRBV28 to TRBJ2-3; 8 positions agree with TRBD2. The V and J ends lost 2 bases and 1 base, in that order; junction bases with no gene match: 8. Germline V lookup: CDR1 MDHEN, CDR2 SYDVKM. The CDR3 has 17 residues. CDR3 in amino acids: CASSLSRVGGGTDTQYF. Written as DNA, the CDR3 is TGTGCCAGCAGTTTAAGTCGTGTCGGGGGGGGCACAGATACGCAGTATTTT.

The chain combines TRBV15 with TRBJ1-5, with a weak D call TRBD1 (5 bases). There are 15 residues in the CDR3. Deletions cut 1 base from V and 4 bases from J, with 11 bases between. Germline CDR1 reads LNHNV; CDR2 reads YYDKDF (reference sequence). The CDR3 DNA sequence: TGTGCCACCAGCAGAGCTGGGGGGACTAATCAGCCCCAGCATTTT. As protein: CATSRAGGTNQPQHF.

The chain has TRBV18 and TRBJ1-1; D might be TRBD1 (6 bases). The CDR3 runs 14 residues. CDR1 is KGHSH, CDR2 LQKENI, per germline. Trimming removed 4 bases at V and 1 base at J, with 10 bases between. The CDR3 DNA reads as TGTGCCAGCTCACTAGGGGGGGAGAACACTGAAGCTTTCTTT. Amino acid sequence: CASSLGGENTEAFF.

DNA for the CDR3: TGTGCCAGCAGTTTAGGGCAGTCCGGTGGTTCACCCCTCCACTTT. Translated: CASSLGQSGGSPLHF. The chain recombines TRBV27 with TRBJ1-6, with unresolved D. V lost 2 bases and J 9 bases, leaving 14 bases between the germline ends. The V gene's germline CDR1 is MNHEY and CDR2 SMNVEV (reference sequence). CDR3 length: 15 residues.

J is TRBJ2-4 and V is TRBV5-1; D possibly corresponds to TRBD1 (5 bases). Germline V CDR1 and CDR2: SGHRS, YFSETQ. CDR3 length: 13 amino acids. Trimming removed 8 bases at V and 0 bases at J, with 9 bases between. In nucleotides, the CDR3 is TGCGCCAGTCCAGGGTTAGCCAAAAACATTCAGTACTTC. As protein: CASPGLAKNIQYF.

CDR3 region: CASSRTVSGYEQYF. DNA for the CDR3: TGTGCCAGCAGCCGGACGGTGAGCGGTTACGAGCAGTACTTC. This chain uses TRBV9 with TRBJ2-7; D is perhaps TRBD2 (5 bases). V was cut by 4 bases and J by 4 bases, with 15 bases left in between. This CDR3 spans 14 amino acids. Germline V lookup: CDR1 SGDLS, CDR2 YYNGEE.

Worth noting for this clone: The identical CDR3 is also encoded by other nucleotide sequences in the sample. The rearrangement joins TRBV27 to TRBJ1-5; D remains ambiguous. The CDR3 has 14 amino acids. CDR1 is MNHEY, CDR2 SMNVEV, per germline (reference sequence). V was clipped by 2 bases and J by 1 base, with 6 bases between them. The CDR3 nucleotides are TGTGCCAGCAGTTTAAGGGAGAGCAATCAGCCCCAGCATTTT. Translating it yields CASSLRESNQPQHF.

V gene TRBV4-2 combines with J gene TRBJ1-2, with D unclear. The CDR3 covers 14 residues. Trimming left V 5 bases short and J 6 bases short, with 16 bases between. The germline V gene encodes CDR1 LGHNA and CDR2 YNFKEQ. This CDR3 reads CASSSSRTQDGYTF. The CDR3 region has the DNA TGTGCCAGCAGCTCTTCTAGGACTCAAGATGGCTACACCTTC.

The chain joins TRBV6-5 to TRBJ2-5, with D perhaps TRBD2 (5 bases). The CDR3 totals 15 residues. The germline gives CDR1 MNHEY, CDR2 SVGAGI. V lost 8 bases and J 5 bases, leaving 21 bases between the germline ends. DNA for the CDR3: TGTGCCAGCCATGGTGGCTCTAGCAATCTGGAGACCCAGTACTTC. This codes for CASHGGSSNLETQYF.

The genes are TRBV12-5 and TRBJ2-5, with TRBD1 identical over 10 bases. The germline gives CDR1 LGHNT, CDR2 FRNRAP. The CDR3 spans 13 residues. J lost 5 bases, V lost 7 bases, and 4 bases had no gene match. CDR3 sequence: CASVKGQGETQYF. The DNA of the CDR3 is TGTGCTAGTGTTAAGGGACAGGGGGAGACCCAGTACTTC. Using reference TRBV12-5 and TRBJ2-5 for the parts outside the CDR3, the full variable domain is DARVTQTPRHKVTEMGQEVTMRCQPILGHNTVFWYRQTMMQGLELLAYFRNRAPLDDSGMPKDRFSAEMPDATLATLKIQPSEPRDSAVYFCASVKGQGETQYFGPGTRLLVL.